The source of this T cell receptor (beta chain) is a study of shared clonotypes between healthy human individuals. Study-wide context: There were three CD4 naive, three CD4 memory, two CD8 naive and one CD8 memory plates per donor. Regarding the study as a whole: Sampling used blood alone; tissue repertoires probably differ.

Between the trimmed V and J ends, which lost 1 base and 3 bases, there was a span of 10 bases. The CDR3 runs to 15 residues. The germline CDR1 and CDR2 sequences are SGHTA and FQGNSA. Turning to this clone: Its antigen is as yet unknown.

TCRdb keeps only in-frame clones here, not all; method: immunoSEQ multiplex PCR. The profile covers roughly 1 million clones, with 60% to 80% appearing a single time and nearly 1.5% taken by the ten largest. The chain carries TRBV7-2 and TRBJ1-3; D is undetermined. Sequenced input: memory CD4+ T cells sorted from blood. This sample's subset: CD45RA-negative fraction. This receptor was taken from a man between 18 and 29 years old in good health. CDR3 DNA: TGTGCCAGCAGCTTAGGCCCAGGAGTTGGAAACACCATATATTTT. Translation: CASSLGPGVGNTIYF.